This TCR beta chain was found in a study of shared clonotypes between healthy human individuals. The wider study: Donor composition was a couple of women and three men, aged 18 to 49. Regarding the study as a whole: Genetic and exposure-history diversity was limited by the small donor number.

This clone was detected only once. What it binds is unknown. The protocol was immunoSEQ multiplex PCR, while the TCRdb copy is restricted to in-frame clones and leaves out a portion. This sample yields under 1,100,000 clones, of which 65% to 80% are seen a single time; about 1.4% belongs to the top ten. The ends lost 2 bases at V and 7 bases at J; junction bases unmatched: 7. Germline V lookup: CDR1 MDHEN, CDR2 SYDVKM. This CDR3 is built from 15 residues. There were no recent acute infections or vaccinations among the donors, who were healthy HIV-negative adults. Sequencing input: memory CD4+ T cells sorted from blood. Subset specified: CD45RA-negative fraction. The rearrangement links TRBV28 to TRBJ1-4; TRBD1 aligns across 7 bases. The clonotype originates from a man younger than 35 in good health. This chain's CDR3 is CASSLRVTGSEKLFF. CDR3 nucleotide sequence: TGTGCCAGCAGTTTACGTGTGACAGGGAGTGAAAAACTGTTTTTT.